The clone carrying this T cell receptor (beta chain) has just one count. Germline V gene data show CDR1 as SGHVS and CDR2 as FQNEAQ. Deletions cut 6 bases from V and 3 bases from J, with 12 bases between. The CDR3 is made up of 14 amino acids. These data belong to a study of blood T cell repertoires in COVID-19. On the study more broadly: Sites in the United States, Italy and Spain provided acute and convalescent COVID-19 samples. From T cells, B-cell-depleted T cells, or PBMCs came the material, which was cDNA or gDNA.

Per the original methods: The assay estimated nucleated cells by amplifying reference gene primers. Repertoires were generated with immunoSEQ multiplex PCR, while TCRdb's copy carries only in-frame clones and drops some. Clone size and the V and J calls come from that table; the DNA yielded D and trimming. The table has about 90,000 clones, 80% to 90% seen once; the top ten hold 0.95% to 1.5%. Sequencing was done on a sample of peripheral blood. The J gene is TRBJ1-5, the V gene TRBV7-8, with a weak D call TRBD1 (6 bases). The receptor comes from a man older than 75 with active or convalescent COVID-19. The CDR3 region has the DNA TGTGCCAGCAGTCCACAGGGCCACAATCAGCCCCAGCATTTT. Translation gives CASSPQGHNQPQHF.